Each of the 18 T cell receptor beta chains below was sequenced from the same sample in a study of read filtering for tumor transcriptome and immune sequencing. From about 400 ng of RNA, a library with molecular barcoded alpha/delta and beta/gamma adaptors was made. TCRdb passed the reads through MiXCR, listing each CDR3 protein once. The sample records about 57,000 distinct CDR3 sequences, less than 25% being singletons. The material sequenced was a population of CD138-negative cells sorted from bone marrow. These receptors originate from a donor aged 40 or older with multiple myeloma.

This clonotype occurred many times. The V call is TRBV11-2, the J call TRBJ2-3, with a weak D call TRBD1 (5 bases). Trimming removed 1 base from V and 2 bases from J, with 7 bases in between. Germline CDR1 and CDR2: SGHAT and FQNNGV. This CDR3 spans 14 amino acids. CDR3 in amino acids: CASSLGQFTDTQYF. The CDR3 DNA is TGTGCCAGCAGCTTAGGACAGTTCACAGATACGCAGTATTTT.

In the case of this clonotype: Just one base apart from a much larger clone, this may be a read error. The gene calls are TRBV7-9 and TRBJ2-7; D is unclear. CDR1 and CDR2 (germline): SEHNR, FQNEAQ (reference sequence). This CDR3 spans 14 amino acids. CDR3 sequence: CAGSLVGRAYEQYF. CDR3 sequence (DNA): TGTGCCGGCAGCTTAGTGGGCAGAGCCTACGAGCAGTACTTC.

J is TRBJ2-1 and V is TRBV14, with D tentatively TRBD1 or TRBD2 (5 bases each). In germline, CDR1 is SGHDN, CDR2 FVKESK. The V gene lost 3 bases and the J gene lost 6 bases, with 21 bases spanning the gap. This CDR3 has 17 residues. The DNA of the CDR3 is TGTGCCAGCAGCCAGCCCTTACCGGGACCCGGGCGCAATGAGCAGTTCTTC. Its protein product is CASSQPLPGPGRNEQFF.

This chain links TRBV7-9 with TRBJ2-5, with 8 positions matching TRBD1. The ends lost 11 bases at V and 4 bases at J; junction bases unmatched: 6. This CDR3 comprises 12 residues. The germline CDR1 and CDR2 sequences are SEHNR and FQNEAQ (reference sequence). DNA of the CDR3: TGTGCCGGCGACAGGGGAACAGAGACCCAGTACTTC. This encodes CAGDRGTETQYF.

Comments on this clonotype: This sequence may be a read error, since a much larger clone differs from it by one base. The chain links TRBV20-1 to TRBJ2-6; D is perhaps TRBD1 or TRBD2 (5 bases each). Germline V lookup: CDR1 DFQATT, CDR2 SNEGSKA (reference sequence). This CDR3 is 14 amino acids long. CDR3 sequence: CSVQVGAGASVLTF. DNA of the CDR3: TGCAGTGTCCAGGTCGGGGCTGGGGCCAGCGTCCTGACTTTC.

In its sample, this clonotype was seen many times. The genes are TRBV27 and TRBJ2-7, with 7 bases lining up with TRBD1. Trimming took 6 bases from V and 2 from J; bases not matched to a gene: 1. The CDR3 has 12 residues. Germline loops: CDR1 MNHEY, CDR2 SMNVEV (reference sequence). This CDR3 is CASRQGTYEQYF. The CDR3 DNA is TGTGCCAGCAGACAGGGGACCTACGAGCAGTACTTC.

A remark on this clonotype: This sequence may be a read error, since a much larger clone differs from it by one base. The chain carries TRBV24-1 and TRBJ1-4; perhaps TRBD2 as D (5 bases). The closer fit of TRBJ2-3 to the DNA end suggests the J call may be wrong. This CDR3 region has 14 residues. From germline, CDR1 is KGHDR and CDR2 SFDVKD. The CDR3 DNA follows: TGTGCCACCAGTGATTTGGCCGAGGGAGTTACGCAGTATTTT. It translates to CATSDLAEGVTQYF.

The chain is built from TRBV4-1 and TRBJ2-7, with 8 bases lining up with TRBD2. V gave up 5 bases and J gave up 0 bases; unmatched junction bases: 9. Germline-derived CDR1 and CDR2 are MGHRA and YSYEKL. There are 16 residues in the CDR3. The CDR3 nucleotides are TGCGCCAGCAGCAATCACCAGGGGACTAGCTCCTACGAGCAGTACTTC. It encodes CASSNHQGTSSYEQYF.

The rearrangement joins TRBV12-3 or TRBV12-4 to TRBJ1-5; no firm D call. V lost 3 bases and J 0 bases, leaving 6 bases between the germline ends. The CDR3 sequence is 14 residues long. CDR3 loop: CASSFGDSNQPQHF. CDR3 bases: TGTGCCAGCAGTTTCGGGGATAGCAATCAGCCCCAGCATTTT.

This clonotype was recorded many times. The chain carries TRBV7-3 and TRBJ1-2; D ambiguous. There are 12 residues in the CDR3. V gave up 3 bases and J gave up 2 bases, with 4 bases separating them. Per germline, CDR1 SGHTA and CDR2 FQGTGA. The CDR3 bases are TGTGCCAGCAGCTTGGACAACTATGGCTACACCTTC. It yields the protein CASSLDNYGYTF.

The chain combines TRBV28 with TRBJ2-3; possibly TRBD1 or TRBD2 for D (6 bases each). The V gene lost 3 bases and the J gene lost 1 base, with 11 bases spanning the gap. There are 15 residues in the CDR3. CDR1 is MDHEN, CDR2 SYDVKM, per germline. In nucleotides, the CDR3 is TGTGCCAGCAGTTTCGGGGGCAGTCGCACAGATACGCAGTATTTT. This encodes CASSFGGSRTDTQYF. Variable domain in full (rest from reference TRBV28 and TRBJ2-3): DVKVTQSSRYLVKRTGEKVFLECVQDMDHENMFWYRQDPGLGLRLIYFSYDVKMKEKGDIPEGYSVSREKKERFSLILESASTNQTSMYLCASSFGGSRTDTQYFGPGTRLTVL.

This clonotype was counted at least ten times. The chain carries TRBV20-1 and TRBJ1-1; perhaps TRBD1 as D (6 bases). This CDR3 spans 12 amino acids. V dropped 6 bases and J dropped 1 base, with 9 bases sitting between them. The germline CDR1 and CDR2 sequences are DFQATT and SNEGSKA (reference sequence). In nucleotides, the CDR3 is TGCAGTGCCCAGGGACAGAACACTGAAGCTTTCTTT. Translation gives CSAQGQNTEAFF.

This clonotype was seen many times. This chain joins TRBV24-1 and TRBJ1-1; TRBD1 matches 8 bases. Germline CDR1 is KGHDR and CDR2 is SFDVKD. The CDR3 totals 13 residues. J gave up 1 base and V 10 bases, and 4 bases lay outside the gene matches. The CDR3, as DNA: TGTGCCACGGCCGGGACAGGGAACACTGAAGCTTTCTTT. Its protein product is CATAGTGNTEAFF.

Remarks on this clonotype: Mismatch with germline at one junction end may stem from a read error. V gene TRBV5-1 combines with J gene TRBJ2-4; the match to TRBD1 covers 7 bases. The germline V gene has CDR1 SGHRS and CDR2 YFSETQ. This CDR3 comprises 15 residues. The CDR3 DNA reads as TGCTCCAGCAGCTTGGCGGACAGGTCCAAAAACATTCAGTACTTC. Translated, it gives CSSSLADRSKNIQYF.

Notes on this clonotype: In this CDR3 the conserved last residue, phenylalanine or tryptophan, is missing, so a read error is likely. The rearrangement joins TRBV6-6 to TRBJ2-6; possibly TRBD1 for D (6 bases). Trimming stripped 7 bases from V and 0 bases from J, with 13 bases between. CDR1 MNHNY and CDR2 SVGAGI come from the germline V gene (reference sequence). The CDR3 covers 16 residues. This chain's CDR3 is CASIPRGYSGANVLTL. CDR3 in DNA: TGTGCCAGCATTCCGAGGGGGTACTCTGGGGCCAACGTCCTGACTCTC.

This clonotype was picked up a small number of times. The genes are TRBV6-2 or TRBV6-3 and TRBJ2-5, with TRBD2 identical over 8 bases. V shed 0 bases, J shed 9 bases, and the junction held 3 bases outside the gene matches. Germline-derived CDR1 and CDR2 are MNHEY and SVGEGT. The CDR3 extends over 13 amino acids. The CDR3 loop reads CASSYSTGGAQYF. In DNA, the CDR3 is TGTGCCAGCAGTTACTCGACCGGGGGGGCCCAGTACTTC.

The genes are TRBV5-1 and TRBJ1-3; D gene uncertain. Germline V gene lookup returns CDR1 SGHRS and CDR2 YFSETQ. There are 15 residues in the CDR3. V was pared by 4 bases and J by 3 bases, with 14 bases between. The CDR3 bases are TGCGCCAGCAGCCCGGTGGGAGGCGGTGGAAACACCATATATTTT. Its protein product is CASSPVGGGGNTIYF.

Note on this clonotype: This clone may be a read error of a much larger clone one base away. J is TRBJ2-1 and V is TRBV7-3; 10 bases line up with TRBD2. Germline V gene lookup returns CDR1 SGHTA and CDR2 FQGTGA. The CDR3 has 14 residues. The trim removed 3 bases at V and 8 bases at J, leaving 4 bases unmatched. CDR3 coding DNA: TGTGCCAGCAGCTTCAGCGGGAGGGGCGATGAGCAGTTCTTC. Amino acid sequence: CASSFSGRGDEQFF.